These 7 T cell receptor beta chains share one sample of origin, sequenced in a study of T cell responses to AZD1222 COVID-19 vaccine. Profiled with immunoSEQ multiplex PCR; TCRdb holds only in-frame clones, not every one. The top ten clones hold approximately 3% of a sample with 95,000 to 120,000 clones, around 84% of them seen once. The sequenced sample was peripheral blood, obtained on day 0 of AZD1222 vaccination. Source of these receptors: an adult in good health.

This clone was detected many times. V gene TRBV10-1 combines with J gene TRBJ2-7, with D unclear. Germline CDR1 WNHNN, CDR2 SYGVQD (reference sequence). Trimming stripped 5 bases from V and 2 bases from J, with 10 bases between. The CDR3 length is 13 residues. The CDR3 loop reads CASSPGPAYEQYF. CDR3 coding DNA: TGCGCCAGCAGTCCCGGGCCCGCCTACGAGCAGTACTTC.

V and J are TRBV7-9 and TRBJ1-6, with 8 bases matching TRBD1. CDR1 SEHNR and CDR2 FQNEAQ come from the germline V gene (reference sequence). The CDR3 covers 14 residues. The J segment lost 13 bases and the V segment lost 4 bases, leaving 9 bases of the junction unmatched. In DNA form, the CDR3 reads TGTGCCAGCAGCTACGGACAGGGAAGGGCCCCCCTCCACTTT. Translated, it gives CASSYGQGRAPLHF. The variable domain in full, with the rest retrieved from reference TRBV7-9 and TRBJ1-6, is DTGVSQNPRHKITKRGQNVTFRCDPISEHNRLYWYRQTLGQGPEFLTYFQNEAQLEKSRLLSDRFSAERPKGSFSTLEIQRTEQGDSAMYLCASSYGQGRAPLHFGNGTRLTVT.

This CDR3 reads CSALGTDTQYF. CDR3 bases: TGCAGTGCCCTTGGCACAGATACGCAGTATTTT. The J gene is TRBJ2-3, the V gene TRBV20-1; D remains ambiguous. This CDR3 has 11 residues. The germline CDR1 and CDR2 sequences are DFQATT and SNEGSKA (reference sequence). V was cut by 6 bases and J by 1 base, with 5 bases left in between.

The rearrangement links TRBV5-4 to TRBJ2-7, with 10 positions matching TRBD1. Germline V CDR1 and CDR2: SGHNT, YYREEE (reference sequence). V trimming: 0 bases; J trimming: 4 bases; junction bases outside the gene matches: 7. The CDR3 has 16 residues. CDR3: CASSLVGGQGIYEQYF. The CDR3 DNA follows: TGTGCCAGCAGCTTGGTAGGGGGACAGGGGATATACGAGCAGTACTTC.

The rearrangement uses TRBV18 and TRBJ1-5, with D possibly being TRBD1 (6 bases). Germline loops: CDR1 KGHSH, CDR2 LQKENI. V lost 4 bases to trimming and J lost 2 bases, with 18 bases between them. The CDR3 spans 17 residues. The CDR3 is CASSQRQASRGNQPQHF. The CDR3 DNA sequence: TGTGCCAGCTCACAGCGACAGGCCTCGCGTGGCAATCAGCCCCAGCATTTT.

This clone was picked up one time. This rearrangement joins TRBV5-1 to TRBJ1-1; TRBD1 agrees at 9 bases. The CDR3 is made up of 14 amino acids. Germline CDR1 reads SGHRS; CDR2 reads YFSETQ. The V gene end was trimmed by 4 bases and the J gene end by 4 bases; junction bases not matched to a gene: 5. CDR3 DNA sequence: TGCGCCAGCAGCGGAGAGACAGGGGGCACTGAAGCTTTCTTT. It yields the protein CASSGETGGTEAFF.

This rearrangement joins TRBV6-5 to TRBJ2-7; D not resolved. The V gene's germline CDR1 is MNHEY and CDR2 SVGAGI. This CDR3 comprises 11 residues. V lost 7 bases and J 0 bases, leaving 4 bases between the germline ends. The CDR3 here is CASTNSYEQYF. CDR3 DNA sequence: TGTGCCAGCACAAACTCCTACGAGCAGTACTTC.